This TCR beta chain was sequenced in a study of blood T cell repertoires in COVID-19. Looking at the study overall: The United States, Italy and Spain were the sources of the acute and convalescent COVID-19 samples. Sources were T cells, B-cell-depleted T cells, or PBMCs; the material itself was cDNA or gDNA.

Original processing notes: From reference gene primer amplification, estimates of nucleated cell counts were derived. TCRdb keeps only in-frame clones here, not all; method: immunoSEQ multiplex PCR. V and J calls and clone size follow that table, whereas D and trimming were derived from the DNA. The repertoire consists of roughly 120,000 clones, with about 80% occurring once and the leading ten covering 12%. Germline V gene sequence: CDR1 MNHEY, CDR2 SMNVEV (reference sequence). This CDR3 contains 17 residues. V lost 3 bases and J lost 2, with 19 bases in between. Sequenced material: peripheral blood. The clonotype comes from an older woman with acute or convalescent COVID-19. The chain joins TRBV27 to TRBJ2-5, with a tentative D call TRBD1 (5 bases). CDR3 sequence (DNA): TGTGCCAGCAGTTTTTCGTCAGGGTCGTACCTTCAAGAGACCCAGTACTTC. Amino acid sequence: CASSFSSGSYLQETQYF.